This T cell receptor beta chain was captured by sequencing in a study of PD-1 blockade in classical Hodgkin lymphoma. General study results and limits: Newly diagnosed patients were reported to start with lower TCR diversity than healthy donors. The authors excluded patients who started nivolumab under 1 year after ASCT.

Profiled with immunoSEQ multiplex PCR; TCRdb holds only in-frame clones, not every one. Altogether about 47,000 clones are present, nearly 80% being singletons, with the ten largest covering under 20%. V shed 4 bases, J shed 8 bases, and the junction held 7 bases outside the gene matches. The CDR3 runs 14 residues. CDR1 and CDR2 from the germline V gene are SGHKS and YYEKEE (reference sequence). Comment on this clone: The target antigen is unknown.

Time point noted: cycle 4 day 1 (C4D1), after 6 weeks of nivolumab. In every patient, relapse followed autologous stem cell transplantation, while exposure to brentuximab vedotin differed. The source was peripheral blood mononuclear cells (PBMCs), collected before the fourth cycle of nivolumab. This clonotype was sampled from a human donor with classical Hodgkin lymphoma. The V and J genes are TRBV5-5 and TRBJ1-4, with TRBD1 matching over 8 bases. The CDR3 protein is CASSAQGAKEKLFF. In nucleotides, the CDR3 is TGTGCCAGCAGCGCCCAGGGGGCAAAAGAAAAACTGTTTTTT.